The present T cell receptor beta chain was sequenced within a study of human T cells and chemical hapten exposure. Study-wide results and caveats: With patch test score, the counts of PT1 expanded TCRs showed a positive correlation.

Time point specified: pre-sensitization, week 0. The treatment: therapeutic diphenylcyclopropenone sensitization with weekly scalp DPC. CDR1 is LGHDT and CDR2 is YNNKEL in the germline V gene (reference sequence). The CDR3 loop spans 15 amino acids. V was clipped by 3 bases and J by 8 bases; unmatched bases: 9. This clonotype was observed many times. Its matching antigen is unknown. The library gave individual cDNA molecules unique molecular identifiers. TCRdb re-called the RACE reads with MiXCR, one entry per CDR3 protein. The sample shows 350,000 to 450,000 distinct CDR3 sequences, 5% to 6.5% of them seen only once.

The clonotype comes from a woman aged 45-65 years with alopecia areata. Some clones in this sample may be carry-over from other donors' samples. Sequencing used whole blood, obtained in connection with sensitization to the hapten diphenylcyclopropenone (DPC). The rearrangement joins TRBV3-1 to TRBJ1-4, with TRBD1 matching 7 bases. The CDR3 region is CASSHSDREDEKLFF. CDR3 nucleotide sequence: TGTGCCAGCAGCCACAGCGACAGGGAGGACGAAAAACTGTTTTTT.